This record looks at one T cell receptor (beta chain) sequence and its context. Its matching antigen is unknown. Every bit of the isolated RNA underwent reverse transcription, so sequencing read expressed TCRB transcripts. Sequenced by immunoSEQ multiplex PCR; TCRdb stores in-frame clones only, minus some. The sample lists about 930,000 clones, roughly 17% occurring once. The data derive from a study of beta chain features in type 1 diabetes. The study's findings and limits: The analysis here could not establish whether HLA type shapes TCRB rearrangement. Shortening that was moderate but significant affected the TCRB CDR3s of Type 1 diabetes patients in all four CD4+ subsets.

Germline CDR1 reads SQVTM; CDR2 reads ANQGSEA. The CDR3 consists of 15 residues. The V and J ends lost 5 bases and 0 bases, in that order; junction bases with no gene match: 7. A single heparinised draw of approximately 0.11 L on average was taken per donor. Central memory, naive, regulatory and stem cell-like memory CD4+ cells were sorted by CD45RO/CCR7/CD25/CD127/CD95/CD27. This TCR came from a woman aged 18-29 years in good health. Sequencing input: naive CD4+ T cells from blood. The V gene is TRBV29-1, the J gene TRBJ1-5; 7 bases align to TRBD1. The CDR3 region has the DNA TGCAGCGTTAGGGACAGCCTTTATAGCAATCAGCCCCAGCATTTT. Amino acid sequence: CSVRDSLYSNQPQHF. The variable domain in full, completed from reference TRBV29-1 and TRBJ1-5, reads SAVISQKPSRDICQRGTSLTIQCQVDSQVTMMFWYRQQPGQSLTLIATANQGSEATYESGFVIDKFPISRPNLTFSTLTVSNMSPEDSSIYLCSVRDSLYSNQPQHFGDGTRLSIL.